Each of the 31 T cell receptor beta chains below was sequenced from the same sample in a study of T-cell memory formation after mild COVID-19. TCRdb independently ran MiXCR on the 5' RACE reads; one entry per CDR3 protein. The sample has hundreds of thousands of distinct CDR3 sequences, approximately 15% seen once. The sequenced sample was PBMCs or a T cell subset sorted from them (not recorded which). The receptors originated from a man aged 18-30 years who had mild COVID-19 (a few samples of this study predate the infection). Cell type and time point are not known.

This clonotype showed up just a few times. This sequence joins TRBV6-2 or TRBV6-3 and TRBJ1-5, with D hard to call. The CDR3 length is 12 residues. The germline V and J ends were trimmed by 1 base and 7 bases, with 5 bases remaining between them. CDR1 is MNHEY, CDR2 SVGEGT, per germline. This CDR3 reads CASSYFGQPQHF. DNA for the CDR3: TGTGCCAGCAGTTACTTCGGACAGCCCCAGCATTTT.

The rearrangement uses TRBV11-2 and TRBJ2-2, with TRBD2 matching 9 bases. Germline V CDR1 and CDR2: SGHAT, FQNNGV. The V gene end was trimmed by 5 bases and the J gene end by 0 bases; junction bases not matched to a gene: 13. This CDR3 is 19 amino acids long. The CDR3 spells CASSNPRRGGAPNTGELFF. The CDR3 DNA reads as TGTGCCAGCAGCAACCCACGCCGCGGGGGGGCCCCGAACACCGGGGAGCTGTTTTTT.

This clonotype was seen more than once but under ten times. The rearrangement uses TRBV6-4 and TRBJ2-7; the D is unclear. The V end lost 7 bases, the J end lost 0 bases, and 4 bases lay between the germline ends. The CDR3 extends over 11 amino acids. The germline CDR1 and CDR2 sequences are MRHNA and SNTAGT. CDR3 DNA: TGTGCCAGCATCTACTCCTACGAGCAGTACTTC. Its protein product is CASIYSYEQYF.

V gene TRBV7-9 combines with J gene TRBJ1-1; D gene unclear. V dropped 4 bases and J dropped 2 bases, with 8 bases sitting between them. The germline CDR1 and CDR2 sequences are SEHNR and FQNEAQ (reference sequence). This CDR3 spans 13 amino acids. The CDR3: CASSYDANTEAFF. The CDR3, as DNA: TGTGCCAGCAGCTATGACGCCAACACTGAAGCTTTCTTT.

This chain uses TRBV2 with TRBJ1-6; no definite D call. The CDR3 sequence is 16 residues long. Germline CDR1 and CDR2: SNHLY and FYNNEI. Deletions cut 2 bases from V and 4 bases from J, with 12 bases between. The CDR3 DNA follows: TGTGCCAGCAGTGAATCGGGCTTGGGGTATAATTCACCCCTCCACTTT. The encoded protein is CASSESGLGYNSPLHF.

This clonotype appeared many times. V gene TRBV5-1 combines with J gene TRBJ2-3; D possibly uses TRBD1 or TRBD2 (6 bases each). V lost 5 bases and J lost 5, with 21 bases in between. Germline V gives CDR1 SGHRS, CDR2 YFSETQ. This CDR3 is 16 amino acids long. CDR3 sequence reads: CASRGGGINGGDTQYF. The CDR3 DNA is TGCGCCAGCAGGGGGGGCGGAATTAACGGTGGAGATACGCAGTATTTT.

The CDR3 reads CASSPSRVGELFF. In DNA, the CDR3 is TGTGCCAGCAGCCCCAGTCGGGTCGGGGAGCTGTTTTTT. This sequence joins TRBV7-2 and TRBJ2-2; no clear D. The germline V and J ends were trimmed by 5 bases and 7 bases, with 11 bases remaining between them. CDR3 length: 13 residues. The germline gives CDR1 SGHTA, CDR2 FQGNSA.

The chain carries TRBV20-1 and TRBJ1-1; no clear D. From germline, CDR1 is DFQATT and CDR2 SNEGSKA (reference sequence). The CDR3 is 10 amino acids. CDR3 loop: CSTANTEAFF. CDR3 nucleotides: TGCAGCACAGCGAACACTGAAGCTTTCTTT.

The V gene is TRBV24-1, the J gene TRBJ2-1; D gene uncertain. The CDR3 runs 15 residues. The germline CDR1 and CDR2 sequences are KGHDR and SFDVKD. Trimming took 1 base from V and 7 from J, leaving 13 bases between them. CDR3 region: CATSDLDGYSNEQFF. CDR3 nucleotide sequence: TGTGCCACCAGTGATTTAGATGGCTACTCTAATGAGCAGTTCTTC.

CDR3 in DNA: TGCGCCAGCAGCTCACGTCTCCAAGAGACCCAGTACTTC. Translation gives CASSSRLQETQYF. The chain uses TRBV4-1 and TRBJ2-5, with D unclear. Trimming left V 5 bases short and J 1 base short, with 8 bases between. Germline lookup yields CDR1 MGHRA and CDR2 YSYEKL. The length of the CDR3 is 13 residues.

This clonotype was recorded a few times. The chain is built from TRBV15 and TRBJ2-7; 11 bases map to TRBD2. Germline V gene sequence: CDR1 LNHNV, CDR2 YYDKDF (reference sequence). CDR3 size: 14 residues. V trimming: 5 bases; J trimming: 2 bases; junction bases outside the gene matches: 2. The DNA of the CDR3 is TGTGCCACCAGCCTAGCGGGGGGAACCTACGAGCAGTACTTC. Its translation: CATSLAGGTYEQYF.

V usage is TRBV28 and J usage is TRBJ2-2; unclear D gene. In germline, CDR1 is MDHEN, CDR2 SYDVKM. The CDR3 runs to 14 residues. V was shortened by 6 bases and J by 8 bases, with 16 bases between the two germline ends. CDR3 DNA: TGTGCCAGCAGGTTTACGCGAGAAGGGGGGGAGCTGTTTTTT. Translating it yields CASRFTREGGELFF.

CDR3: CASSLRQLNTEAFF. CDR3 sequence (DNA): TGTGCCAGCAGTTTACGGCAGTTGAACACTGAAGCTTTCTTT. This chain joins TRBV27 and TRBJ1-1, with D uncertain. V lost 2 bases and J 0 bases, leaving 7 bases between the germline ends. Germline V CDR1 and CDR2: MNHEY, SMNVEV (reference sequence). This CDR3 comprises 14 residues.

The chain carries TRBV12-5 and TRBJ1-4, with D maybe TRBD1 (6 bases). The CDR3 runs 13 residues. Trimming removed 1 base at V and 14 bases at J, with 14 bases between. In germline, CDR1 is LGHNT, CDR2 FRNRAP. CDR3 loop: CASGLDTPRGLFF. The DNA for the CDR3 is TGTGCTAGTGGTTTGGATACGCCAAGGGGGCTGTTTTTT.

This clonotype was seen a handful of times. The V and J genes are TRBV5-5 and TRBJ2-7; the D gene is possibly TRBD2 (5 bases). The CDR3 spans 18 residues. The V gene's germline CDR1 is SGHKS and CDR2 YYEKEE (reference sequence). CDR3 bases: TGTGCCAGCACCTTGGTCTTTGGCGGGCCAAGTCATGTCTACGAGCAGTACGTC. Translating gives CASTLVFGGPSHVYEQYV.

This clonotype was recorded a few times. V and J are TRBV11-2 and TRBJ2-3, with D unclear. The V and J ends lost 2 bases and 6 bases respectively, with 18 bases between them. This CDR3 contains 16 residues. Germline V gene data show CDR1 as SGHAT and CDR2 as FQNNGV. The CDR3 here is CASSLNQKILTDTQYF. CDR3 coding DNA: TGTGCCAGCAGCTTAAATCAGAAAATCTTGACGGATACGCAGTATTTT. The full variable domain, with the rest looked up from reference TRBV11-2 and TRBJ2-3, is EAGVAQSPRYKIIEKRQSVAFWCNPISGHATLYWYQQILGQGPKLLIQFQNNGVVDDSQLPKDRFSAERLKGVDSTLKIQPAKLEDSAVYLCASSLNQKILTDTQYFGPGTRLTVL.

This clonotype was counted only a few times. The genes are TRBV20-1 and TRBJ2-5; D is uncertain. Germline CDR1 reads DFQATT; CDR2 reads SNEGSKA (reference sequence). There are 14 residues in the CDR3. The V gene lost 1 base and the J gene lost 5 bases, with 14 bases spanning the gap. CDR3 protein: CSARVDARGETQYF. CDR3 DNA sequence: TGCAGTGCTAGAGTAGACGCACGTGGGGAGACCCAGTACTTC.

This clonotype was counted many times. The chain combines TRBV5-1 with TRBJ1-1, with 10 bases fitting TRBD1. The CDR3 is made up of 15 amino acids. Trimming took 4 bases from V and 6 from J; bases not matched to a gene: 9. CDR1 is SGHRS and CDR2 is YFSETQ in the germline V gene. The CDR3 region has the DNA TGCGCCAGCAGCCCAGGGACAGGGGATTTGTCTGAAGCTTTCTTT. Protein product: CASSPGTGDLSEAFF.

This clonotype was recorded at least ten times. For the CDR3, the DNA is TGTGCCAGCAGCACAGGGTCGTGGCACTTGGACGAGCAGTACGTC. Its translation is CASSTGSWHLDEQYV. V gene TRBV6-2 or TRBV6-3 combines with J gene TRBJ2-7, with TRBD1 as a possible D gene (6 bases). CDR1 and CDR2 (germline): MNHEY, SVGEGT. Trimming cost V 6 bases and J 5 bases, with 20 bases left between them. This CDR3 comprises 15 residues.

V usage is TRBV5-6 and J usage is TRBJ1-5; D not certain. V was clipped by 3 bases and J by 7 bases, with 8 bases between them. Germline values: CDR1 SGHDT, CDR2 YYEEEE. This CDR3 is built from 12 residues. CDR3 in amino acids: CASSSPDQPQHF. Here the CDR3 DNA reads TGTGCCAGCAGCTCCCCCGACCAGCCCCAGCATTTT.

The sample holds a few counts of this clonotype. The genes are TRBV20-1 and TRBJ2-2; D not resolved. The ends were cut back, 1 base at V and 6 bases at J, with 12 bases in the middle. Germline CDR1 DFQATT, CDR2 SNEGSKA (reference sequence). This CDR3 spans 14 amino acids. Written as DNA, the CDR3 is TGCAGTGCTAGAGTACGGGTCGCATCCGGGGAGCTGTTTTTT. This encodes CSARVRVASGELFF.

The CDR3 DNA sequence: TGCAGTGCTAGAGCCGGGACCGATCCGGGGGAGACCCAGTACTTC. Its translation: CSARAGTDPGETQYF. The genes are TRBV20-1 and TRBJ2-5; D assignment may be TRBD1 or TRBD2 (5 bases each). CDR3 length equals 15 residues. V lost 1 base, J lost 5 bases, and 17 bases lay in between. Germline V gives CDR1 DFQATT, CDR2 SNEGSKA (reference sequence).

Only a few counts were recorded for this clonotype. The chain links TRBV7-9 to TRBJ2-7, with a possible D match to TRBD2 (5 bases). CDR3 length: 14 residues. CDR1 is SEHNR, CDR2 FQNEAQ, per germline (reference sequence). Trimming cost V 4 bases and J 6 bases, with 16 bases left between them. The CDR3 sequence is CASSSLRGRGEQYV. The CDR3 DNA follows: TGTGCCAGCAGCTCCCTCCGTGGCCGGGGCGAGCAGTACGTC.

The CDR3 DNA follows: TGTGCCAGCAGCTCCCAACAGGGTCAAGAGACCCAGTACTTC. Amino acid sequence: CASSSQQGQETQYF. The chain couples TRBV7-2 to TRBJ2-5; the D gene is possibly TRBD1 (6 bases). This CDR3 spans 14 amino acids. With 4 bases removed from V and 2 bases from J, the gap between germline ends came to 11 bases. Germline V gene lookup returns CDR1 SGHTA and CDR2 FQGNSA.

This clonotype was recorded a few times. CDR3 nucleotides: TGCGCCAGCAGCAAACAGGGCGGGGATGATCAGCCCCAGCATTTT. It translates to CASSKQGGDDQPQHF. This chain connects TRBV5-1 to TRBJ1-5, with D possibly matching TRBD1 (6 bases). V was clipped by 4 bases and J by 5 bases, with 16 bases between them. Germline CDR1 and CDR2: SGHRS and YFSETQ. CDR3 size: 15 residues. Together with reference TRBV5-1 and TRBJ1-5, the CDR3 gives the full variable domain: KAGVTQTPRYLIKTRGQQVTLSCSPISGHRSVSWYQQTPGQGLQFLFEYFSETQRNKGNFPGRFSGRQFSNSRSEMNVSTLELGDSALYLCASSKQGGDDQPQHFGDGTRLSIL.

Many counts were recorded for this clonotype. This sequence joins TRBV5-1 and TRBJ1-1; D is undetermined. The CDR3 covers 16 residues. CDR1 is SGHRS and CDR2 is YFSETQ in the germline V gene. V lost 4 bases, J lost 5 bases, and 21 bases lay in between. CDR3: CASSPTDGPLWTEAFF. As DNA, the CDR3 is TGCGCCAGCAGCCCAACGGACGGCCCGTTGTGGACTGAAGCTTTCTTT.

This clonotype showed up just a few times. V and J are TRBV7-3 and TRBJ2-5; TRBD2 matches at 9 bases. CDR1 is SGHTA and CDR2 is FQGTGA in the germline V gene. Losses at the gene ends were 5 bases for V and 5 bases for J; bases not matched to a gene: 9. The CDR3 runs to 15 residues. CDR3 nucleotide sequence: TGTGCCAGCAGCCCTACCGGCGGGAGGGATGAGACCCAGTACTTC. This codes for CASSPTGGRDETQYF.

The chain employs TRBV18 and TRBJ2-6; D is perhaps TRBD1 or TRBD2 (5 bases each). From germline, CDR1 is KGHSH and CDR2 LQKENI. Trimming pared 2 bases from V and 5 bases from J, leaving 7 bases between. This CDR3 has 14 residues. Here the CDR3 DNA reads TGTGCCAGCTCACCAGGGGGACGGGCCAACGTCCTGACTTTC. Translation: CASSPGGRANVLTF.

This clonotype has only one observation. The chain uses TRBV14 and TRBJ2-3; 9 bases map to TRBD2. The V gene end was trimmed by 3 bases and the J gene end by 4 bases; junction bases not matched to a gene: 11. Germline lookup yields CDR1 SGHDN and CDR2 FVKESK. The CDR3 spans 17 residues. Here the CDR3 reads CASSQGRGGVAADTQYF. In nucleotides, the CDR3 is TGTGCCAGCAGCCAGGGGCGCGGGGGGGTAGCGGCAGATACGCAGTATTTT.

This clonotype was detected once. The chain has TRBV4-1 and TRBJ1-3; D not resolved. Germline values: CDR1 MGHRA, CDR2 YSYEKL. CDR3 length equals 15 residues. Trimming removed 1 base from V and 8 bases from J, with 15 bases in between. CDR3 in amino acids: CASSQAGRSIDTIYF. DNA for the CDR3: TGCGCCAGCAGCCAAGCCGGCAGGTCAATCGACACCATATATTTT.

This clonotype was picked up many times. J is TRBJ2-1 and V is TRBV7-6; 8 bases line up with TRBD2. J was trimmed by 10 bases and V by 0 bases; bases with no gene match: 5. CDR3 size: 14 residues. Germline V gene sequence: CDR1 SGHVS, CDR2 FNYEAQ. The CDR3 protein is CASSLAGGDGEQFF. CDR3 nucleotides: TGTGCCAGCAGCTTAGCCGGGGGGGACGGGGAGCAGTTCTTC.